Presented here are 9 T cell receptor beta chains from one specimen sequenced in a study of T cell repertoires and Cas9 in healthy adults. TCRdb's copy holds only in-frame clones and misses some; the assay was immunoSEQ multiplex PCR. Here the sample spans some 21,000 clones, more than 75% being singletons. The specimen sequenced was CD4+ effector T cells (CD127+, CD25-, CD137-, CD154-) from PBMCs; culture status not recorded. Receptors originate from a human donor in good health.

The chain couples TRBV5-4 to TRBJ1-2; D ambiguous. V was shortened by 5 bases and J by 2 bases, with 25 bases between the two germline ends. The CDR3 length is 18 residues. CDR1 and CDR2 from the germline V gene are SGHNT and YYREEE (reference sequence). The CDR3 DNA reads TGTGCCAGCAGGAGTTCCATTCTGCCCCAAAGGAAAAACTATGGCTACACCTTC. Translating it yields CASRSSILPQRKNYGYTF. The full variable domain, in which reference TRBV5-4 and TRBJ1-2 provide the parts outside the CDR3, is ETGVTQSPTHLIKTRGQQVTLRCSSQSGHNTVSWYQQALGQGPQFIFQYYREEENGRGNFPPRFSGLQFPNYSSELNVNALELDDSALYLCASRSSILPQRKNYGYTFGSGTRLTVV.

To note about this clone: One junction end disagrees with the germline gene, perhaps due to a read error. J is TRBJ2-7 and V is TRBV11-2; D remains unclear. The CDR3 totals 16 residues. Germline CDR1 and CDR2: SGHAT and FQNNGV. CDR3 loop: CATLPGLDTTFYEQHF. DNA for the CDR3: TGTGCCACCCTGCCCGGGCTCGACACCACTTTCTACGAGCAGCACTTC.

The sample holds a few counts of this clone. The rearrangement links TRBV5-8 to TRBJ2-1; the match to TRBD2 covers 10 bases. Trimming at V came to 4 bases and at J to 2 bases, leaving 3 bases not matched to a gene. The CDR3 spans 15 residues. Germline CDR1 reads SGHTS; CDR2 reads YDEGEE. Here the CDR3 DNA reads TGTGCCAGCAGCCGCGGACTAGCGGCCTACAATGAGCAGTTCTTC. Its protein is CASSRGLAAYNEQFF.

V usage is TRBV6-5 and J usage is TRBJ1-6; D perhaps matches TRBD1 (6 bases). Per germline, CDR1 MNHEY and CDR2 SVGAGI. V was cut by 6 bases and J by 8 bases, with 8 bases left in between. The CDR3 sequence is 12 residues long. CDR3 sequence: CASRTGDSPLHF. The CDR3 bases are TGTGCCAGCAGGACAGGAGATTCACCCCTCCACTTT.

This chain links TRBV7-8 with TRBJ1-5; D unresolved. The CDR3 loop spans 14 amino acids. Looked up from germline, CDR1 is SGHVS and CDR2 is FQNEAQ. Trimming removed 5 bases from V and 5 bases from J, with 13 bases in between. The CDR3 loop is CASSQGGRHQPQHF. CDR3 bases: TGTGCCAGCAGCCAAGGTGGCAGACATCAGCCCCAGCATTTT.

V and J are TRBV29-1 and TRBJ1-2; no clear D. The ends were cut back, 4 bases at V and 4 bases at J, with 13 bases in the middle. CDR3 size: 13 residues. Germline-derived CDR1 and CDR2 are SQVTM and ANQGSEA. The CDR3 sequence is CSVVSGGFYGYTF. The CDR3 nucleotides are TGCAGCGTTGTCTCAGGCGGTTTCTATGGCTACACCTTC.

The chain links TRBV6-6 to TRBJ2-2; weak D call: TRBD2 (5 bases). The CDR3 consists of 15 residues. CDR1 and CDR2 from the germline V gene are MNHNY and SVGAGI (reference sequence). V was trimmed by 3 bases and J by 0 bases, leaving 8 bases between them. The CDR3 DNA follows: TGTGCCAGCAGTTATGAGGGCCCGAACACCGGGGAGCTGTTTTTT. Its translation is CASSYEGPNTGELFF.

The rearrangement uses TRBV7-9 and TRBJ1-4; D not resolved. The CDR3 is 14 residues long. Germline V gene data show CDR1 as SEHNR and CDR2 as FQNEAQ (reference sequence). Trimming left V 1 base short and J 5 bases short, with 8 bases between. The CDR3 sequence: CASSLGQDNEKLFF. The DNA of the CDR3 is TGTGCCAGCAGCTTAGGTCAGGACAATGAAAAACTGTTTTTT.

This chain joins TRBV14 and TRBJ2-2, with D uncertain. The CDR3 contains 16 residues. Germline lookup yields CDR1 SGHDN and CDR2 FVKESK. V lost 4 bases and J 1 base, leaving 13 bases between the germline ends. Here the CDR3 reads CASSRQNQLNTGELFF. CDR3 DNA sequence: TGTGCCAGCAGCCGGCAAAACCAGTTGAACACCGGGGAGCTGTTTTTT. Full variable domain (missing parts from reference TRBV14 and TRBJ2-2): EAGVTQFPSHSVIEKGQTVTLRCDPISGHDNLYWYRRVMGKEIKFLLHFVKESKQDESGMPNNRFLAERTGGTYSTLKVQPAELEDSGVYFCASSRQNQLNTGELFFGEGSRLTVL.